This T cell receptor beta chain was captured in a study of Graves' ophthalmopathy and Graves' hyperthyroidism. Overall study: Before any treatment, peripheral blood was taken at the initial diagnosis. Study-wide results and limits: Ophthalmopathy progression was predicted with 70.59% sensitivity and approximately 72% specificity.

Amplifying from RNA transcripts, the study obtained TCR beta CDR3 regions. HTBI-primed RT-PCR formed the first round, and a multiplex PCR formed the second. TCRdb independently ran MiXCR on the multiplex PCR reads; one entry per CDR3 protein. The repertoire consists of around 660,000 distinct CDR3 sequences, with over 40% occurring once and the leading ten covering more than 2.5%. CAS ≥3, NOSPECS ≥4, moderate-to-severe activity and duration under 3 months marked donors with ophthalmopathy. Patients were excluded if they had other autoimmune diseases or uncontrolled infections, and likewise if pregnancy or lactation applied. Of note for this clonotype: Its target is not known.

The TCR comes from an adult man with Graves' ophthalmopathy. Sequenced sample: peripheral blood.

The CDR3 DNA reads TGTGCCACCAGTGATTGGGAGCGGTCACAGGAGACCCAGTACTTC. Protein product: CATSDWERSQETQYF. The rearrangement uses TRBV24-1 and TRBJ2-5; D possibly corresponds to TRBD2 (5 bases). Germline loops: CDR1 KGHDR, CDR2 SFDVKD. The CDR3 extends over 15 amino acids. V was clipped by 2 bases and J by 5 bases, with 14 bases between them.